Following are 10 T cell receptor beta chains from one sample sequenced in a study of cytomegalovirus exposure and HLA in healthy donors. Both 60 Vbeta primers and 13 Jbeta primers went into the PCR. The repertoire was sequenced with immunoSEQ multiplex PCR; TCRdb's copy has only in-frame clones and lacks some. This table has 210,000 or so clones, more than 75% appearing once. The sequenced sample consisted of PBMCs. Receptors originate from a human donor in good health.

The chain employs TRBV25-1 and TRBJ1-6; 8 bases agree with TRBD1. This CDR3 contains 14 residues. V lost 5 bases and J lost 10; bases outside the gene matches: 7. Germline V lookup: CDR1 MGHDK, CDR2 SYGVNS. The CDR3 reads CASSHRGGYSPLHF. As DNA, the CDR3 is TGTGCCAGCAGTCACAGGGGGGGGTACTCACCCCTCCACTTT.

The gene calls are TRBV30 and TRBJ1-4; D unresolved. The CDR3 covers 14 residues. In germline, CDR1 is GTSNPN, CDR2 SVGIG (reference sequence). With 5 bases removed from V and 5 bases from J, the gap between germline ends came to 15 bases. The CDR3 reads CAWEGGPLNEKLFF. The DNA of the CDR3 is TGTGCCTGGGAGGGCGGGCCACTCAATGAAAAACTGTTTTTT.

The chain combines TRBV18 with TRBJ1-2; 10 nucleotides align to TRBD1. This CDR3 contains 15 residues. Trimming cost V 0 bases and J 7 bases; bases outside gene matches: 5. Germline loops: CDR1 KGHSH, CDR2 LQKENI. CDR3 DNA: TGTGCCAGCTCACCACCGGGACAGGGGAAGGGTGGCTACACCTTC. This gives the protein CASSPPGQGKGGYTF. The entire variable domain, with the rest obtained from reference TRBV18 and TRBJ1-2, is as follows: NAGVMQNPRHLVRRRGQEARLRCSPMKGHSHVYWYRQLPEEGLKFMVYLQKENIIDESGMPKERFSAEFPKEGPSILRIQQVVRGDSAAYFCASSPPGQGKGGYTFGSGTRLTVV.

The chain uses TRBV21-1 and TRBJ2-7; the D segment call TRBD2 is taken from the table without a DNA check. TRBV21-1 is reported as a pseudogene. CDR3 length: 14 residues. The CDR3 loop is CASSPSRGLEEQYF. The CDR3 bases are TGTGCCAGCAGCCCATCCAGAGGGTTGGAAGAGCAGTACTTC.

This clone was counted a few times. The CDR3 nucleotides read TGTGCCAGCAATGAAGGTCGGCTAGGGGCCCCTAGCAATCAGCCCCAGCATTTT. It yields the protein CASNEGRLGAPSNQPQHF. V is TRBV28 and J is TRBJ1-5; D perhaps matches TRBD1 (5 bases). Trimming stripped 7 bases from V and 0 bases from J, with 22 bases between. This CDR3 contains 18 residues. Germline CDR1 and CDR2: MDHEN and SYDVKM.

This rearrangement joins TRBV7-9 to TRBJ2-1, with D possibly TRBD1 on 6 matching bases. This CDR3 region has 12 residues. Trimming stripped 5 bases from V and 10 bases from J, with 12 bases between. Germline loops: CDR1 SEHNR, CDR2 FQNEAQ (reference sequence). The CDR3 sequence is CASSQQGWEQFF. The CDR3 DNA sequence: TGTGCCAGCAGCCAACAGGGCTGGGAGCAGTTCTTC.

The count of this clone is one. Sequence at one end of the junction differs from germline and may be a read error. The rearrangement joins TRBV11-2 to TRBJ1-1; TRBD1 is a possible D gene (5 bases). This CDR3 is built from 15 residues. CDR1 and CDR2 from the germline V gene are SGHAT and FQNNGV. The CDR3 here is CASSSIAPGNTEAFF. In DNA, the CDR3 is TGTGCCAGCAGCTCGATAGCCCCAGGGAACACTGAAGCTTTTTTT.

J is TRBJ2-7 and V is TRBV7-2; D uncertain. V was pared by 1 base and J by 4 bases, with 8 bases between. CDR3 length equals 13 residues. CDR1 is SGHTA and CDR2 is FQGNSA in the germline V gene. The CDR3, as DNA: TGTGCCAGCAGCTTAGATAGTAGTTACGAGCAGTACTTC. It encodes CASSLDSSYEQYF.

DNA for the CDR3: TGTGCCATCAGTGAGAGGAGCGAGCAGTACTTC. Protein product: CAISERSEQYF. The chain uses TRBV10-3 and TRBJ2-5; D gene unclear. TRBJ2-7 matches the DNA end more closely, so the J call is doubtful. Germline CDR1 ENHRY, CDR2 SYGVKD. This CDR3 spans 11 amino acids.

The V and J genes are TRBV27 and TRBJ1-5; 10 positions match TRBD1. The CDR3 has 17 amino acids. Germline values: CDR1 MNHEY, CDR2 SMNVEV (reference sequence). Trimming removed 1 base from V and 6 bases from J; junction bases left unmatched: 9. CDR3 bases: TGTGCCAGCAGTTTATTTTCTCCGGACAGGGGGGTTCAGCCCCAGCATTTT. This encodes CASSLFSPDRGVQPQHF.